The 10 T cell receptor beta chains below all came from one sample that was sequenced in a study of monozygotic twins with inflammatory bowel disease. One entry per CDR3 protein, without DNA, is what TCRdb gives after re-calling the 5' RACE reads. This sample contains over 350,000 distinct CDR3 sequences. Sequencing input: blood. Receptors were obtained from a human donor with ulcerative colitis or Crohn's disease, or a healthy co-twin of an affected twin (not recorded which).

The chain has TRBV5-1 and TRBJ2-7; TCRdb proposes TRBD1, but this gene call is untestable without DNA. The CDR3 extends over 17 amino acids. Germline CDR1 reads SGHRS; CDR2 reads YFSETQ. This CDR3 reads CASSLSPTGFSSYEQYF.

The chain uses TRBV18 and TRBJ2-5; the TRBD2 assignment by TCRdb is unverifiable without DNA. Germline V lookup: CDR1 KGHSH, CDR2 LQKENI. The CDR3 extends over 14 amino acids. The CDR3 loop is CASSPSRDEETQYF. Full variable domain (outside the CDR3, taken from reference TRBV18 and TRBJ2-5): NAGVMQNPRHLVRRRGQEARLRCSPMKGHSHVYWYRQLPEEGLKFMVYLQKENIIDESGMPKERFSAEFPKEGPSILRIQQVVRGDSAAYFCASSPSRDEETQYFGPGTRLLVL.

The J gene is TRBJ1-5, the V gene TRBV12-3 or TRBV12-4. This CDR3 contains 13 residues. The CDR3 protein is CASSLERRQPQHF.

The chain carries TRBV6-1 and TRBJ2-2; TCRdb lists TRBD2, though no DNA is available to test this call. CDR1 is MNHNS, CDR2 SASEGT, per germline. The CDR3 contains 15 residues. This CDR3 is CASSLQGEGTGELFF.

This chain links TRBV7-6 with TRBJ1-1; TCRdb proposes TRBD1, but this gene call is untestable without DNA. The CDR3 runs 14 residues. Germline CDR1 is SGHVS and CDR2 is FNYEAQ. CDR3 residues: CASSSSGQVTEAFF.

The rearrangement links TRBV4-1 to TRBJ1-1; the TCRdb D gene call, TRBD1, has no DNA to confirm it. Germline CDR1 MGHRA, CDR2 YSYEKL. This CDR3 region has 14 residues. The CDR3 is CASSQRQGDTEAFF.

V is TRBV28 and J is TRBJ2-4. The germline CDR1 and CDR2 sequences are MDHEN and SYDVKM. This CDR3 region has 14 residues. CDR3 sequence: CASSLLGWENIQYF.

The chain couples TRBV18 to TRBJ2-7; no DNA is available, so the TRBD2 call from TCRdb remains unchecked. This CDR3 has 15 residues. CDR1 and CDR2 from the germline V gene are KGHSH and LQKENI. This chain's CDR3 is CASSPTEGGGYEQYF.

The chain couples TRBV4-1 to TRBJ2-5; TCRdb outputs TRBD1, but without DNA this stays unchecked. Germline values: CDR1 MGHRA, CDR2 YSYEKL. This CDR3 region has 13 residues. The CDR3 loop reads CASSQTLSETQYF.

The chain joins TRBV2 to TRBJ2-7; TCRdb picks TRBD1, but there is no DNA to check that call. CDR1 is SNHLY, CDR2 FYNNEI, per germline. CDR3 length equals 19 residues. The chain's CDR3 is CASPPPRDSLGDMGYEQYF.